These 9 T cell receptor beta chains originate from one sample sequenced in a study of T cell responses to AZD1222 COVID-19 vaccine. Clones were sequenced by immunoSEQ multiplex PCR, and TCRdb holds only the in-frame ones, with some missing. The sample lists over 120,000 clones, roughly 90% seen once, with about 5.5% in the top ten. This specimen consisted of peripheral blood, obtained on day 0 of AZD1222 vaccination. These TCRs come from an adult in good health.

The chain links TRBV29-1 to TRBJ2-1; D may be TRBD2 (6 bases). The CDR3 is made up of 14 amino acids. V lost 7 bases and J lost 2, with 15 bases in between. Germline V gives CDR1 SQVTM, CDR2 ANQGSEA. The CDR3 loop is CSAKRDLTYNEQFF. The CDR3, as DNA: TGCAGCGCTAAACGGGACTTAACCTACAATGAGCAGTTCTTC.

The chain links TRBV5-6 to TRBJ2-7; a possible D gene is TRBD2 (7 bases). The CDR3 covers 14 residues. Germline loops: CDR1 SGHDT, CDR2 YYEEEE. Trimming left V 1 base short and J 3 bases short, with 11 bases between. DNA of the CDR3: TGTGCCAGCAGCTTGATCGGGGGGCTCTACGAGCAGTACTTC. It translates to CASSLIGGLYEQYF.

V usage is TRBV28 and J usage is TRBJ2-2; TRBD2 is a possible D gene (5 bases). The CDR3 extends over 15 amino acids. V was shortened by 5 bases and J by 4 bases, with 14 bases between the two germline ends. Germline assignment: CDR1 MDHEN and CDR2 SYDVKM. CDR3 in amino acids: CASSRRDLATGELFF. The CDR3 region has the DNA TGTGCCAGCAGTCGCCGGGATTTAGCCACCGGGGAGCTGTTTTTT.

V is TRBV3-1 (or the pseudogene TRBV3-2) and J is TRBJ1-5; D unresolved. This CDR3 spans 16 amino acids. Germline loops: CDR1 LGHDT, CDR2 YNNKEL (reference sequence). Trimming took off 3 bases at V and 4 bases at J, with 16 bases between the two ends. The CDR3 sequence is CASSHSKGGNNQPQHF. In nucleotides, the CDR3 is TGTGCCAGCAGCCACTCGAAGGGAGGGAATAATCAGCCCCAGCATTTT.

V usage is TRBV5-5 and J usage is TRBJ1-1; the D gene is possibly TRBD1 (6 bases). The CDR3 is 17 amino acids. Germline values: CDR1 SGHKS, CDR2 YYEKEE (reference sequence). V dropped 0 bases and J dropped 1 base, with 16 bases sitting between them. CDR3 sequence: CASSLAGSGAANTEAFF. In nucleotides, the CDR3 is TGTGCCAGCAGCTTGGCCGGTTCAGGGGCGGCGAACACTGAAGCTTTCTTT. Supplemented by reference TRBV5-5 and TRBJ1-1, the full variable domain reads DAGVTQSPTHLIKTRGQQVTLRCSPISGHKSVSWYQQVLGQGPQFIFQYYEKEERGRGNFPDRFSARQFPNYSSELNVNALLLGDSALYLCASSLAGSGAANTEAFFGQGTRLTVV.

The gene calls are TRBV7-6 and TRBJ2-5; D tentatively reads TRBD1 or TRBD2 (5 bases each). The germline V and J ends were trimmed by 3 bases and 4 bases, with 12 bases remaining between them. Germline assignment: CDR1 SGHVS and CDR2 FNYEAQ. This CDR3 comprises 14 residues. The CDR3 bases are TGTGCCAGCAGCTTTTGGGGGTGGTCAGAGACCCAGTACTTC. Protein sequence: CASSFWGWSETQYF.

The chain is built from TRBV19 and TRBJ2-7; TRBD2 matches at 9 bases. In germline, CDR1 is LNHDA, CDR2 SQIVND (reference sequence). The CDR3 covers 15 residues. The ends lost 5 bases at V and 5 bases at J; junction bases unmatched: 10. The CDR3 nucleotides are TGTGCCAGTAGTCCTCGTCCTAGCGGGATCAACGAGCAGTACTTC. It encodes CASSPRPSGINEQYF.

CDR3 loop: CASSLGQGDEKLFF. The CDR3 region has the DNA TGTGCCAGCAGCCTGGGACAGGGAGACGAAAAACTGTTTTTT. The gene calls are TRBV7-9 and TRBJ1-4, with 9 positions matching TRBD1. The CDR3 sequence is 14 residues long. V dropped 5 bases and J dropped 8; count of bases not matched to a gene: 6. Germline-derived CDR1 and CDR2 are SEHNR and FQNEAQ (reference sequence). Drawing the rest from reference TRBV7-9 and TRBJ1-4, the complete variable domain is DTGVSQNPRHKITKRGQNVTFRCDPISEHNRLYWYRQTLGQGPEFLTYFQNEAQLEKSRLLSDRFSAERPKGSFSTLEIQRTEQGDSAMYLCASSLGQGDEKLFFGSGTQLSVL.

This chain connects TRBV7-9 to TRBJ1-2, with TRBD1 identical over 7 bases. The CDR3 is 16 residues long. Losses at the gene ends were 6 bases for V and 0 bases for J; bases not matched to a gene: 10. Germline lookup yields CDR1 SEHNR and CDR2 FQNEAQ (reference sequence). The CDR3 DNA is TGTGCCAGCAGTTCAACCGGGACAGAAGCTAACTATGGCTACACCTTC. Protein sequence: CASSSTGTEANYGYTF.